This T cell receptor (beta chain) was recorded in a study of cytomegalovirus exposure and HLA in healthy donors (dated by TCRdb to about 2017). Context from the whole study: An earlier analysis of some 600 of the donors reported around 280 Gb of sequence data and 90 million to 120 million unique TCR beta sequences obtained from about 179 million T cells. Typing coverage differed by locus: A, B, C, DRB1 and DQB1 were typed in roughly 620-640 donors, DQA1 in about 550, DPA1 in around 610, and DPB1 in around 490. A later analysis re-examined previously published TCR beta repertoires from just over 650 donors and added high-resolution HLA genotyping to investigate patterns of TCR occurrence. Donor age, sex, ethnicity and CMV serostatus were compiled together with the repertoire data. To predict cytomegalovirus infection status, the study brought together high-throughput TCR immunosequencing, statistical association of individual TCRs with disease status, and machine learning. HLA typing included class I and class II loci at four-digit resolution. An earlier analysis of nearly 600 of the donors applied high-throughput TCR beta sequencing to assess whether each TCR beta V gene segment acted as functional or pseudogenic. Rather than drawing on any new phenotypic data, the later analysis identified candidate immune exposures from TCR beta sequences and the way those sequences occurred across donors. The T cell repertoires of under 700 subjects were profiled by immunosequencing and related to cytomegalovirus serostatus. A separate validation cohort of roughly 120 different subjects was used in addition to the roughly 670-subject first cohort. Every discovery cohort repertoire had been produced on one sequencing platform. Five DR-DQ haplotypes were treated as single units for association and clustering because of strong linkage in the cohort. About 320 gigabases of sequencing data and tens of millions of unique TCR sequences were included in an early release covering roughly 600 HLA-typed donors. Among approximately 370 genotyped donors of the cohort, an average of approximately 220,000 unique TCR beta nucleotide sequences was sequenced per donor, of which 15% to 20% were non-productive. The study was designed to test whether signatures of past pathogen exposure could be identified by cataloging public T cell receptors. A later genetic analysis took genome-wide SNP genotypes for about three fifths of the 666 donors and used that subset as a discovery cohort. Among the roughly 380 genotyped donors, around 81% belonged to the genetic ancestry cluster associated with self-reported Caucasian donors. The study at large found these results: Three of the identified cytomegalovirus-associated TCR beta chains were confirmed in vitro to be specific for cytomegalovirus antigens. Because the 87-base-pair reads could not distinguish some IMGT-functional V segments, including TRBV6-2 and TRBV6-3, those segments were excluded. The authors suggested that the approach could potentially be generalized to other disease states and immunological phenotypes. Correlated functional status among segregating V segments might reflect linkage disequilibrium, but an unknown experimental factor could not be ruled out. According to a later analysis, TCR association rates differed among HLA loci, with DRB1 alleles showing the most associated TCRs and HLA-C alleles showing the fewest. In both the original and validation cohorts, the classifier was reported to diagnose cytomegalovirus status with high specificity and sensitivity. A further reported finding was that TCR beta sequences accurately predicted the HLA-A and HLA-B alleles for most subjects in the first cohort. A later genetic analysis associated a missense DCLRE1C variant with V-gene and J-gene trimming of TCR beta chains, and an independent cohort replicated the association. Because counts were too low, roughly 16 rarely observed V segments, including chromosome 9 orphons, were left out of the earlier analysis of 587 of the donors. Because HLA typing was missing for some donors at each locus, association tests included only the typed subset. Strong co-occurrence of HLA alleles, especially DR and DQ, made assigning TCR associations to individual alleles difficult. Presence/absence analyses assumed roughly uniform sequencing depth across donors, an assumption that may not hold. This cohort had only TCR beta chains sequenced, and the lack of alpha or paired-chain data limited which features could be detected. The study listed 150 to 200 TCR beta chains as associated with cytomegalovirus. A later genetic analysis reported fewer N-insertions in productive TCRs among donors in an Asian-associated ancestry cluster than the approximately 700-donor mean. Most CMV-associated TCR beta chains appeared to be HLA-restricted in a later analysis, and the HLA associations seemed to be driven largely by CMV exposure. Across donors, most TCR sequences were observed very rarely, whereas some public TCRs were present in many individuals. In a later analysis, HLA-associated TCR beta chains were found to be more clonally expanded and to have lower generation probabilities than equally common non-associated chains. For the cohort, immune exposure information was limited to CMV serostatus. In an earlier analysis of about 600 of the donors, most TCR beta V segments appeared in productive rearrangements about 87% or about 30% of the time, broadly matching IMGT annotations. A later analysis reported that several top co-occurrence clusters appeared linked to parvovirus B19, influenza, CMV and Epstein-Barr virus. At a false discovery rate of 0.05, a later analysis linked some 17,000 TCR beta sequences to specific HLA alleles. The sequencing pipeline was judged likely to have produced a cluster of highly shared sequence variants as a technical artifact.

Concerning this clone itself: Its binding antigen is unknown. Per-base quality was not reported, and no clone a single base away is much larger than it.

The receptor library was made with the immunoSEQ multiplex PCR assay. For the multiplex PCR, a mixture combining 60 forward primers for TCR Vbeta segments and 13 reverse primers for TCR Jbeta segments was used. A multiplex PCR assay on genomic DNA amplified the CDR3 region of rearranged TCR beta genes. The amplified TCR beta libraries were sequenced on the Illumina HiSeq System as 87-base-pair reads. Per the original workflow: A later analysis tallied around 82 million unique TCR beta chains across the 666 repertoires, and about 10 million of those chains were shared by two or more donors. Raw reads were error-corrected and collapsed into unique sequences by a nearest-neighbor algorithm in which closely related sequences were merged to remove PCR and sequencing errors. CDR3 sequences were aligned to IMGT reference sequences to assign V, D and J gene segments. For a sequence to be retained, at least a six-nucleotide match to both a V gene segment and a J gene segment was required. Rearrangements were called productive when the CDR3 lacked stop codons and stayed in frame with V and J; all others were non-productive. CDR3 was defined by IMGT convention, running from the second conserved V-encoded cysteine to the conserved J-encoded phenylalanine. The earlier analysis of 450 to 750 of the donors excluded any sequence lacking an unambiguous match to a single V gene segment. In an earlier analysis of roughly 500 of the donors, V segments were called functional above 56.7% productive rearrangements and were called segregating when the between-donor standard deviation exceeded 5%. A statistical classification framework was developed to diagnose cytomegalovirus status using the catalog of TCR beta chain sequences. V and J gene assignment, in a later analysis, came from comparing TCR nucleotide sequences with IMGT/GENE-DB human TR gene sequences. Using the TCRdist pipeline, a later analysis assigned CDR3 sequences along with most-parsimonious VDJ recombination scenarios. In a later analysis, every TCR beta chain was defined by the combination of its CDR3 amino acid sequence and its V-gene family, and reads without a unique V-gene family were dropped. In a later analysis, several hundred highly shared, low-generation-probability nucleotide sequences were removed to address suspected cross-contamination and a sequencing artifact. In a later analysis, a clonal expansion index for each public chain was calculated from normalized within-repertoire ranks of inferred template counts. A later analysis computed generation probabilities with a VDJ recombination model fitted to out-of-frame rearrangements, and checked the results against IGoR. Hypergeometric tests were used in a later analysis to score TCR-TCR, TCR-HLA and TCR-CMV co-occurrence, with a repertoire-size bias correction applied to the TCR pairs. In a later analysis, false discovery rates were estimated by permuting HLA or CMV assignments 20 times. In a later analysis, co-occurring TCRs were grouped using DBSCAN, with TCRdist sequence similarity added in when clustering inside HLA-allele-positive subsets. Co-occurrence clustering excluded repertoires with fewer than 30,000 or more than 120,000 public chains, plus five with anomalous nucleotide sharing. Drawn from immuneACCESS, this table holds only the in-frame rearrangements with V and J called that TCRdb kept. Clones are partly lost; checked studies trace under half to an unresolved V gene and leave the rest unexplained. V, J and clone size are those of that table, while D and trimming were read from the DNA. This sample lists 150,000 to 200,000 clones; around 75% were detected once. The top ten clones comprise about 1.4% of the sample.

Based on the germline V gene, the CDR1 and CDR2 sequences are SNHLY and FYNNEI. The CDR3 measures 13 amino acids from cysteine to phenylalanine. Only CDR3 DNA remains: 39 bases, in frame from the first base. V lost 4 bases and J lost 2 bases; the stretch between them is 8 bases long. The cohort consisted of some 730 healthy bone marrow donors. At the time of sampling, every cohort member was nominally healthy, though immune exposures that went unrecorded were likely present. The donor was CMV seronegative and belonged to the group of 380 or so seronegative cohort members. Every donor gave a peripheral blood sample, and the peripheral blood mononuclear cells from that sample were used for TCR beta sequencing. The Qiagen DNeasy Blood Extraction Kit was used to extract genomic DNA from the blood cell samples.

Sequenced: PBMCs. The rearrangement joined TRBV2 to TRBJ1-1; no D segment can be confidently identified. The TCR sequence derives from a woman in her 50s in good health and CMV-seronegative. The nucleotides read TGTGCCAGCAGTGGCCGGGGTAACACTGAAGCTTTCTTT. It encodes CASSGRGNTEAFF.